The TCR beta chain described here comes from a study of vaccination and CD4 T cells after COVID-19. Overall study context: The convalescent group had six males, four females, seven Caucasians, two Asians, one multiracial. Post-COVID samples had a sampling time that fell a median around 100 days after diagnosis (range 35 to 161). The authors used overlapping spike peptides from SARS-CoV-2, HCoV-NL63, HCoV-OC43 and HCoV-229E to stimulate cells.

V shed 5 bases and J shed 5 bases, with 12 bases lying between them. This CDR3 region has 13 residues. The germline gives CDR1 MNHEY, CDR2 SMNVEV (reference sequence). The treatment here: approximately 10-day PBMC culture with coronavirus spike peptide pools or control peptides (ViraFEST assay). Of note for this clonotype: Its antigen is undetermined.

The Oncomine TCR Beta short-read assay generated sequence data from the DNA of cultured CD4+ T cells. Cultures of CD4+ T cells served as the source for extracting genomic DNA. From the PCR reads, TCRdb called clonotypes with MiXCR, one entry per CDR3 protein. The sample lists around 8,200 distinct CDR3 sequences; roughly 72% were seen once. The source is a human donor who had recovered from COVID-19. Sequenced input: CD4+ T cells from blood, cultured in vitro. The chain carries TRBV27 and TRBJ2-5, with D unresolved. The CDR3, as DNA: TGTGCCAGCAGTCCGCATGGGTGGGAGACCCAGTACTTC. Translating gives CASSPHGWETQYF.